This TCR beta chain originates from a study of T cells in localized non-small cell lung cancer. V lost 3 bases and J lost 4; bases outside the gene matches: 13. The length of the CDR3 is 17 residues. The germline V gene encodes CDR1 SGHNT and CDR2 YYREEE (reference sequence). Here immunoSEQ multiplex PCR was the method, and the copy in TCRdb shows in-frame clones only, minus some. Among over 30,000 clones listed, under 85% were seen once. This rearrangement joins TRBV5-4 to TRBJ2-7; 10 positions agree with TRBD2. The receptor's source is a male donor aged 60 or over with stage II squamous cell lung carcinoma. This sample comprised peripheral blood, obtained before any cancer treatment. This CDR3 reads CASSSNPKLAGTYEQYF. The CDR3 DNA reads as TGTGCCAGCAGCTCTAACCCGAAACTAGCGGGGACTTACGAGCAGTACTTC.